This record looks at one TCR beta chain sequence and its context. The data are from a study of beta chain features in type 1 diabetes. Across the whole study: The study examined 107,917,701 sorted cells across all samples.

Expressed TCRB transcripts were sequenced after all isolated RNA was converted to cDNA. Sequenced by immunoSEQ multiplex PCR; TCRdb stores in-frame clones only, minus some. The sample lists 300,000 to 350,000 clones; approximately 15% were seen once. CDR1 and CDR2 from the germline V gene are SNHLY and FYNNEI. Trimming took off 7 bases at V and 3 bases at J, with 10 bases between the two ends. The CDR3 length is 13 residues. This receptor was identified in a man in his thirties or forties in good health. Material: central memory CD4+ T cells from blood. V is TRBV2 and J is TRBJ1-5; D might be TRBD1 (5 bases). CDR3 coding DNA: TGTGCCAGCACAGGGTCGCCCAATCAGCCCCAGCATTTT. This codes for CASTGSPNQPQHF. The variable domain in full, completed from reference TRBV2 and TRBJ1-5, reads EPEVTQTPSHQVTQMGQEVILRCVPISNHLYFYWYRQILGQKVEFLVSFYNNEISEKSEIFDDQFSVERPDGSNFTLKIRSTKLEDSAMYFCASTGSPNQPQHFGDGTRLSIL.